This TCR beta chain emerged from a study of post-analysis software for immune sequencing data. This clonotype occurred a few times. What it binds is unknown. Carried by the TCR beta cDNA libraries were unique molecular identifiers. TCRdb itself ran the PCR reads through MiXCR, one entry per CDR3 protein. The sample gives roughly 570,000 distinct CDR3 sequences, around a third of which show up once; approximately 6% is in the top ten. Study-level points and caveats: There was significantly lower normalized Chao1 diversity in multiple sclerosis patients than in controls.

The sequence came from a girl aged 2-17 years with multiple sclerosis. Sequenced material: blood.

Here the CDR3 DNA reads TGCAGTGCTAGAGATCTGAACACCGGGGAGCTGTTTTTT. This sequence encodes CSARDLNTGELFF. V and J are TRBV20-1 and TRBJ2-2; D is ambiguous. Germline V lookup: CDR1 DFQATT, CDR2 SNEGSKA (reference sequence). The CDR3 is 13 amino acids. V lost 0 bases and J lost 1, with 3 bases in between.